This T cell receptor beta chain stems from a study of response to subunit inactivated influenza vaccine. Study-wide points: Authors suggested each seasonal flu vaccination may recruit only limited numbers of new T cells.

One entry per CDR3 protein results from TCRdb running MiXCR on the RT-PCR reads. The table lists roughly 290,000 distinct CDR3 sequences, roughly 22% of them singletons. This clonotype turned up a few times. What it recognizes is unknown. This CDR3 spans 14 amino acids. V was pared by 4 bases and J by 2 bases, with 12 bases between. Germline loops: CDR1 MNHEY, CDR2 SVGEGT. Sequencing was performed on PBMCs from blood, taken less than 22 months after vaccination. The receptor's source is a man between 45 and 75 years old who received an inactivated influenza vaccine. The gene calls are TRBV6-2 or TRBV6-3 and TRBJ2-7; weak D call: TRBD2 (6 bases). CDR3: CASSSRRGTYEQYF. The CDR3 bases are TGTGCCAGCAGTTCCCGGCGGGGAACCTACGAGCAGTACTTC.